This TCR beta chain comes out of a study of blood T cell repertoires in COVID-19. Study in general: Material from acute and convalescent COVID-19 was sourced from the United States, Italy and Spain. Nucleic acid was either cDNA or gDNA, and it came from T cells, B-cell-depleted T cells, or PBMCs.

The V segment lost 0 bases and the J segment 6 bases; nucleotides outside the gene matches: 7. The CDR3 loop spans 16 amino acids. CDR1 and CDR2 from the germline V gene are LGHDT and YNNKEL (reference sequence). As originally analysed: Reference gene primer amplification gave nucleated cell count estimates. Clones were sequenced by immunoSEQ multiplex PCR, and TCRdb holds only the in-frame ones, with some missing. That table furnishes V, J and clone size, whereas the DNA furnished D and trimming. The sample lists around 24,000 clones, approximately 88% occurring once. Sequencing was carried out using peripheral blood. The gene calls are TRBV3-1 (or the pseudogene TRBV3-2) and TRBJ2-2; TRBD1 matches 7 bases. The TCR comes from an older woman with active COVID-19. The CDR3 loop reads CASSQDPTGVAGELFF. CDR3 coding DNA: TGTGCCAGCAGCCAAGATCCCACAGGGGTTGCCGGGGAGCTGTTTTTT.